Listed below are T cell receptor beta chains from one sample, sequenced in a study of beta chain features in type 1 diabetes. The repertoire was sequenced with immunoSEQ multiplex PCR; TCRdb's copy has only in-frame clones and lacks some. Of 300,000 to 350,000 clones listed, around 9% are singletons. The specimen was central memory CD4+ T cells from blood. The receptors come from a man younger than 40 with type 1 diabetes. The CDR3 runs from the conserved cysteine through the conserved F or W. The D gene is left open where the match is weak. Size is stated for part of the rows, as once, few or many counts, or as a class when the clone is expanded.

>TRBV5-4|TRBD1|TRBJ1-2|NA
CASSSEWTGNYGYTF
TGTGCCAGCAGCTCCGAATGGACAGGGAACTATGGCTACACCTTC
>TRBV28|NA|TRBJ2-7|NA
CASSLVGSYEQYF
TGTGCCAGCAGTTTAGTCGGATCCTACGAGCAGTACTTC
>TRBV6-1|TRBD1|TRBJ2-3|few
CASRKTGGYADTQYF
TGTGCCAGCAGAAAAACAGGGGGATATGCAGATACGCAGTATTTT
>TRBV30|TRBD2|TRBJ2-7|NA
CASAESGGDNYEQYF
TGTGCCTCGGCCGAAAGCGGGGGGGACAACTACGAGCAGTACTTC
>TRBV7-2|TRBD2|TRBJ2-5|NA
CASSFPPFSGGDRETQYF
TGTGCCAGCAGCTTCCCACCTTTCAGCGGGGGGGATCGGGAGACCCAGTACTTC
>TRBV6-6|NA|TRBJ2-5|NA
CASSRGGETQYF
TGTGCCAGCAGTCGGGGCGGGGAGACCCAGTACTTC
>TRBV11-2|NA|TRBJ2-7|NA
CASSSMTVSREQYF
TGTGCCAGCAGCTCCATGACTGTGTCTAGGGAGCAGTACTTC
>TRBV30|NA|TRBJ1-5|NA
CAWSKGGNQPQHF
TGTGCCTGGAGTAAAGGGGGCAATCAGCCCCAGCATTTT
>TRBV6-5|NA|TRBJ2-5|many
CASSGTATMGTQYF
TGTGCCAGCAGTGGGACGGCTACTATGGGGACCCAGTACTTC
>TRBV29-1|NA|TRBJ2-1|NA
CSVRDRRSYNEQFF
TGCAGCGTTAGGGACCGCCGCTCCTACAATGAGCAGTTCTTC
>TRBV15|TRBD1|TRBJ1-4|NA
CATSRGGEQGREKLFF
TGTGCCACCAGCAGAGGGGGAGAACAGGGGAGGGAAAAACTGTTTTTT
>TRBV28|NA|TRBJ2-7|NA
CASSLSVSYEQYF
TGTGCCAGCAGTTTATCAGTAAGCTACGAGCAGTACTTC
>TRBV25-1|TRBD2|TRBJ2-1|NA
CATRLAGGNEQFF
TGTGCCACCCGACTAGCGGGGGGCAATGAGCAGTTCTTC
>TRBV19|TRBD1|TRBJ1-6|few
CASMGQGVGSPLHF
TGTGCCAGTATGGGACAGGGGGTTGGTTCACCCCTCCACTTT
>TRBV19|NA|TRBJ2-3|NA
CASSIGLGDTQYF
TGTGCCAGTAGTATCGGCCTGGGAGATACGCAGTATTTT
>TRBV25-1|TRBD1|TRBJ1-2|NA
CASALTGQGFYGYTF
TGTGCCAGCGCCCTAACCGGACAGGGATTCTATGGCTACACCTTC
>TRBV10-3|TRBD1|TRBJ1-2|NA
CAIRGQGGDGYTF
TGTGCCATCAGAGGACAGGGGGGAGATGGCTACACCTTC
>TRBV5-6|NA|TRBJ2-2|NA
CASSLKGRTGELFF
TGTGCCAGCAGCTTGAAGGGGCGGACCGGGGAGCTGTTTTTT
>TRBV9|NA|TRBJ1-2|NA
CASSVLTGNYGYTF
TGTGCCAGCAGCGTTTTAACAGGGAACTATGGCTACACCTTC
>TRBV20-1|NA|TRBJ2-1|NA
CSARRQGLFF
TGCAGTGCTAGAAGACAGGGACTGTTCTTC
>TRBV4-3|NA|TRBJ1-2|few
CASSQDDVVFGNGYTF
TGCGCCAGCAGCCAAGATGACGTGGTTTTCGGAAATGGCTACACCTTC
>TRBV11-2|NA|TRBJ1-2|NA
CASGNRDLRGYTF
TGTGCCAGCGGCAACAGGGACCTACGGGGCTACACCTTC
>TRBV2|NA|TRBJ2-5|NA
CASSTGRVQETQYF
TGTGCCAGTTCAACCGGCAGGGTGCAAGAGACCCAGTACTTC
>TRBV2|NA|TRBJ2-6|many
CASSYSSSGANVLTF
TGTGCCAGCAGCTACTCCAGCTCTGGGGCCAACGTCCTGACTTTC
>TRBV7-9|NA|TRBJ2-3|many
CASSLFTGESTDTQYF
TGTGCCAGCAGCTTATTCACGGGGGAGAGCACAGATACGCAGTATTTT
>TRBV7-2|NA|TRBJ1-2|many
CASSPNTNYGYTF
TGTGCCAGCAGCCCGAACACTAACTATGGCTACACCTTC
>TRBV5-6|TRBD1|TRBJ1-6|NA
CASSNGQVNSPLHF
TGTGCCAGCAGCAACGGACAGGTTAATTCACCCCTCCACTTT
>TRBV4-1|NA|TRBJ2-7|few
CASSQATTNYEQYF
TGCGCCAGCAGCCAAGCGACTACTAACTACGAGCAGTACTTC
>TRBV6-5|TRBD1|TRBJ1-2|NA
CAVQGVGYGYTF
TGTGCCGTACAGGGGGTGGGCTATGGCTACACCTTC
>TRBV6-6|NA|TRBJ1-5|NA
CASSFGRGQPQHF
TGTGCCAGCAGTTTTGGGAGGGGTCAGCCCCAGCATTTT
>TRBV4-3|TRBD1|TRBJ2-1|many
CASSQDHGTGTYNEQFF
TGCGCCAGCAGCCAAGACCACGGGACAGGCACCTACAATGAGCAGTTCTTC
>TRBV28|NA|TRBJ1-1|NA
CASRDDRRNTEAFF
TGTGCCAGCAGAGACGACAGGAGGAACACTGAAGCTTTCTTT
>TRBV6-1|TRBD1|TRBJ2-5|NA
CASSFGTGKETQYF
TGTGCCAGCAGTTTCGGGACAGGGAAAGAGACCCAGTACTTC
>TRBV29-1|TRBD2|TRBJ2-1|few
CSVEDPQRGKNEQFF
TGCAGCGTTGAAGATCCCCAGCGGGGGAAGAATGAGCAGTTCTTC
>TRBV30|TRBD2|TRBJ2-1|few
CAWTSGLAGMEEQFF
TGTGCCTGGACGTCCGGGCTAGCGGGGATGGAGGAGCAGTTCTTC
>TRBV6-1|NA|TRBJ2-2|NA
CASSEKGTGELFF
TGTGCCAGCAGTGAAAAGGGTACCGGGGAGCTGTTTTTT
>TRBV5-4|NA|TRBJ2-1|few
CASSPSRGTVYNEQFF
TGTGCCAGCAGCCCCAGCCGGGGGACAGTTTACAATGAGCAGTTCTTC
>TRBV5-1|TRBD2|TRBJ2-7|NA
CASSLAPLAGGNEQYF
TGCGCCAGCAGCTTGGCCCCCCTAGCGGGGGGTAACGAGCAGTACTTC
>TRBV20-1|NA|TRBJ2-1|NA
CSARRNEQFF
TGCAGTGCTCGAAGGAATGAGCAGTTCTTC
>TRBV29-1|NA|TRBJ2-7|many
CSVVQGGYEQYF
TGCAGCGTTGTTCAGGGCGGCTACGAGCAGTACTTC
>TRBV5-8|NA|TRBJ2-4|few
CASSLGQENIQYF
TGTGCCAGCAGCTTGGGGCAGGAAAACATTCAGTACTTC
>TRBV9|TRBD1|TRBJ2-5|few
CASSVDRGLGETQYF
TGTGCCAGCAGCGTAGACAGGGGGCTGGGGGAGACCCAGTACTTC
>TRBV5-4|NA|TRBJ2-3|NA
CASRSSDTQYF
TGTGCCAGCAGATCCTCAGATACGCAGTATTTT
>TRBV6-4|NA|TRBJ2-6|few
CASSFTGSSGANVLTF
TGTGCCAGCAGTTTCACAGGGAGCTCTGGGGCCAACGTCCTGACTTTC
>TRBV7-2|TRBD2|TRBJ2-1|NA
CASSSIAGNGYEQFF
TGTGCCAGCAGCTCAATAGCGGGGAATGGATATGAGCAGTTCTTC
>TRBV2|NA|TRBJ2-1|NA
CASSEARGSTGEQFF
TGTGCCAGCAGTGAAGCCCGGGGGTCCACAGGTGAGCAGTTCTTC
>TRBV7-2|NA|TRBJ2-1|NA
CASSETTDNEQFF
TGTGCCAGCAGCGAGACAACCGACAATGAGCAGTTCTTC
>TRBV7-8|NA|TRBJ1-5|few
CASSLVPVQGDQPQHF
TGTGCCAGCAGCTTAGTACCAGTCCAGGGTGATCAGCCCCAGCATTTT
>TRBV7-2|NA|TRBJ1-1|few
CASRAPGARNTEAFF
TGTGCCAGCAGGGCCCCGGGGGCTAGGAACACTGAAGCTTTCTTT
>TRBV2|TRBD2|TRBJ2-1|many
CASSEEILAGTFF
TGTGCCAGCAGTGAAGAGATATTAGCGGGAACGTTCTTC
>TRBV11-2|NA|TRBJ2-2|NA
CASSLVALGAGELFF
TGTGCCAGCAGCTTAGTGGCCTTGGGGGCCGGGGAGCTGTTTTTT
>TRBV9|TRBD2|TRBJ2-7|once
CASSLGTSGVAHEQYF
TGTGCCAGCAGCCTCGGGACTAGCGGGGTGGCCCACGAGCAGTACTTC
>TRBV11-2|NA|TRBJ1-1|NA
CASSLDGGVGKAFF
TGTGCCAGCAGCTTAGATGGCGGTGTAGGTAAAGCTTTCTTT
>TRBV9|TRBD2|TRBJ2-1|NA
CASSVVGLGAEQFF
TGTGCCAGCAGCGTAGTAGGACTAGGGGCTGAGCAGTTCTTC
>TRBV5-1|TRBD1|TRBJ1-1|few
CASSLVQGTNTEAFF
TGCGCCAGCAGCTTGGTACAGGGGACGAACACTGAAGCTTTCTTT
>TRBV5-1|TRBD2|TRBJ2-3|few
CASSQLAWTSGESVGTDTQYF
TGCGCCAGCAGCCAGCTAGCCTGGACTAGCGGGGAATCTGTAGGCACAGATACGCAGTATTTT
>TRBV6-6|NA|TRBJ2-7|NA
CASSREISYEQYF
TGTGCCAGCAGCAGGGAAATCTCCTACGAGCAGTACTTC
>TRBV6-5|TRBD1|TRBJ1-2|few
CASSHPDREGGYTF
TGTGCCAGCAGCCATCCCGACAGGGAAGGTGGCTACACCTTC